This TCR beta chain was found in a study of T cells in Graves' hyperthyroidism and ophthalmopathy. Patients with uncontrolled infections, other autoimmune diseases, pregnancy or lactation were excluded. Over 9 ml of fresh peripheral blood supplied the PBMCs. Amplified TCR beta CDR3 regions came from RNA transcripts. The study used the HTBI primer set for a first-round RT-PCR of the TCR CDR3. TCRdb fed the multiplex PCR reads into MiXCR, producing one record per CDR3 protein. Of approximately 600,000 distinct CDR3 sequences listed, roughly 14% are singletons. The TCR originated in a woman aged 40-49 years with Graves' ophthalmopathy. The sample consisted of blood.

CDR3 region: CASSVADRVVYEQYF. The CDR3 DNA is TGTGCCAGCAGCGTCGCCGACAGGGTAGTCTACGAGCAGTACTTC. This chain joins TRBV9 and TRBJ2-7; 7 nucleotides line up with TRBD1. CDR3 length equals 15 residues. CDR1 and CDR2 from the germline V gene are SGDLS and YYNGEE. Trimming removed 2 bases from V and 3 bases from J; junction bases left unmatched: 8.